This is a list of T cell receptor beta chains from one sample in a study of blood T cell repertoires in COVID-19. The data were produced by immunoSEQ multiplex PCR, yet TCRdb's version contains in-frame clones alone and is incomplete. Of approximately 190,000 clones listed, about 80% are singletons. Sequencing was performed on peripheral blood. All receptors derive from a woman aged 60-75 years with COVID-19, enrolled during active disease. Both conserved end residues are part of each CDR3. The D gene is left open where the match is weak. For some rows the clone size is stated as once, few or many, or as a class when expanded; others skip it.

clone_size | j_call | v_call | d_call | cdr3_nt | cdr3_aa
- | TRBJ2-5 | TRBV2 | - | TGTGCCAGCAGTTGGCAGGGACAAGAGACCCAGTACTTC | CASSWQGQETQYF
- | TRBJ1-4 | TRBV28 | TRBD1 | TGTGCCAGCAGTTCGGCTGCAACAGGGGGCGGGAAACTGTTTTTT | CASSSAATGGGKLFF
- | TRBJ1-6 | TRBV10-3 | TRBD1 | TGTGCCATCAGTGACCGACAGGGGCCTCCTGTATCACCCCTCCACTTT | CAISDRQGPPVSPLHF
- | TRBJ2-3 | TRBV2 | - | TGTGCCAGCAAACTCGACACGAGCACAGATACGCAGTATTTT | CASKLDTSTDTQYF
- | TRBJ1-4 | TRBV7-9 | TRBD1 | TGTGCCAGCAGCTATTACCAGGGGGCGGTGGAGGAAAAACTGTTTTTT | CASSYYQGAVEEKLFF
- | TRBJ1-5 | TRBV4-2 | - | TGTGCCAGCAGCCAAGGCGAAGGGAGGACTCATCAGCCCCAGCATTTT | CASSQGEGRTHQPQHF
few | TRBJ2-2 | TRBV7-9 | - | TGTGCCAGCAGCTTCGGACAGAACACCGGGGAGCTGTTTTTT | CASSFGQNTGELFF
- | TRBJ1-4 | TRBV28 | TRBD1 | TGTGCCAGCAGAACAGGGACAGATAATGAAAAACTGTTTTTT | CASRTGTDNEKLFF
few | TRBJ1-6 | TRBV7-9 | - | TGTGCCAGCAGGGGAAAAGACAGCTATAATTCACCCCTCCACTTT | CASRGKDSYNSPLHF
many | TRBJ1-3 | TRBV15 | - | TGTGCCACCCGCCCAATCTCGCTAGGGGGATCTGGAAACACCATATATTTT | CATRPISLGGSGNTIYF
- | TRBJ1-2 | TRBV4-2 | - | TGTGCCAGCAGCCAAGTGAGAGGGAAGGCTAACTATGGCTACACCTTC | CASSQVRGKANYGYTF
- | TRBJ1-6 | TRBV7-8 | - | TGTGCCAGCGGGGAGGGGCGCAATTCACCCCTCCACTTT | CASGEGRNSPLHF
- | TRBJ1-2 | TRBV7-9 | - | TGTGCCAGCAGCTCACAGGTCCTAGGCTATGGCTACACCTTC | CASSSQVLGYGYTF
- | TRBJ2-1 | TRBV5-4 | TRBD2 | TGTGCCAGCAGCATGGGACTACCGGGTTCGGAGGAGCAGTTCTTC | CASSMGLPGSEEQFF
- | TRBJ2-5 | TRBV6-5 | - | TGTGCCAGCAGGCCGACTAGAGGAGGAGAGACCCAGTACTTC | CASRPTRGGETQYF
- | TRBJ2-3 | TRBV4-1 | - | TGCGCCAGCAGCCAAGAAGGCCAGGGAACAGATACGCAGTATTTT | CASSQEGQGTDTQYF
once | TRBJ1-2 | TRBV28 | - | TGTGCCAGCACCTCGAGGGTTTGGTATGGCTACACCTTC | CASTSRVWYGYTF
- | TRBJ2-7 | TRBV28 | TRBD1 | TGTGCCAGCCGTACCTTGGGGCAGGGGGTTTCCTACGAGCAGTACTTC | CASRTLGQGVSYEQYF
- | TRBJ1-4 | TRBV5-6 | - | TGTGCCAGCAGCATCGGGCTCCACAGGTTTGATGAAAAACTGTTTTTT | CASSIGLHRFDEKLFF
- | TRBJ2-2 | TRBV18 | - | TGTGCCAGCTCACCACGGGGCCTTAACACCGGGGAGCTGTTTTTT | CASSPRGLNTGELFF
- | TRBJ2-3 | TRBV7-2 | TRBD2 | TGTGCCAGCAGCGAAAGCGGGGGGTGGGTAGATACGCAGTATTTT | CASSESGGWVDTQYF
- | TRBJ1-1 | TRBV6-1 | - | TGTGCCAGCAGTGCCCGGGGGGGCTTCTACCTGAACACTGAAGCTTTCTTT | CASSARGGFYLNTEAFF
- | TRBJ1-1 | TRBV5-1 | - | TGCGCCAGCAAACCCCTCGGGGGTGGGGACACTGAAGCTTTCTTT | CASKPLGGGDTEAFF
- | TRBJ1-1 | TRBV27 | - | TGTGCCAGCAGTACAGGGTTGGGCACTGAAGCTTTCTTT | CASSTGLGTEAFF
- | TRBJ2-5 | TRBV6-5 | - | TGTGCCAGCAGTTTTTCGGCTACAGATCGGGAGACCCAGTACTTC | CASSFSATDRETQYF
- | TRBJ1-1 | TRBV12-3/TRBV12-4 | - | TGTGCCAGCAGTTTTAGGGGCACTGAAGCTTTCTTT | CASSFRGTEAFF
- | TRBJ1-1 | TRBV7-7 | - | TGTGCTAGCAGCTTGGACAGGAACACTGAAGCTTTCTTT | CASSLDRNTEAFF
- | TRBJ2-1 | TRBV13 | TRBD2 | TGTGCCAGCAGCCTCAATCCGGCGGGAGGTTACAATGAGCAGTTCTTC | CASSLNPAGGYNEQFF
- | TRBJ1-6 | TRBV7-3 | TRBD1 | TGTGCCAGCAGCTTACGTCCGGGACAGGGGTATTCACCCCTCCACTTT | CASSLRPGQGYSPLHF
few | TRBJ2-1 | TRBV5-4 | - | TGTGCCAGCAGCTTGTTCGGGGTTAATGAGCAGTTCTTC | CASSLFGVNEQFF
- | TRBJ1-4 | TRBV6-6 | - | TGTGCCAGCAGACCCAATCGGGCAACTAATGAAAAACTGTTTTTT | CASRPNRATNEKLFF
- | TRBJ2-2 | TRBV5-1 | - | TGCGCCAGCCACGAACAGGGAACCGGGGAGCTGTTTTTT | CASHEQGTGELFF
once | TRBJ1-2 | TRBV4-1 | - | TGCGCCAGCAGCCAAGATGGAGAGACCTATGGCTACACCTTC | CASSQDGETYGYTF
- | TRBJ2-5 | TRBV28 | - | TGTGCCAGCAGTTCAACAGGGTCCTTGGAGACCCAGTACTTC | CASSSTGSLETQYF
- | TRBJ1-6 | TRBV7-9 | TRBD1 | TGTGCCAGCAGCCTCCAAGGACAGGGGAAGTCACCCCTCCACTTT | CASSLQGQGKSPLHF
once | TRBJ1-1 | TRBV10-3 | - | TGTGCCATCAGACAGGACCTAGAGTACACTGAAGCTTTCTTT | CAIRQDLEYTEAFF
few | TRBJ1-6 | TRBV25-1 | - | TGTGCCAGCAGTGAAGGTGTACAGAATTCACCCCTCCACTTT | CASSEGVQNSPLHF
- | TRBJ1-2 | TRBV2 | TRBD1 | TGTGCCAGCAGTGGACAGGGTAACTATGGCTACACCTTC | CASSGQGNYGYTF
few | TRBJ1-2 | TRBV7-3 | - | TGTGCCAGCAGCCCCGGACAGATCTATGGCTACACCTTC | CASSPGQIYGYTF
- | TRBJ1-5 | TRBV4-2 | - | TGTGCCAGCAGCCAAGAGGGAGGGGGGCTCCCTAGCAATCAGCCCCAGCATTTT | CASSQEGGGLPSNQPQHF
- | TRBJ1-5 | TRBV6-6 | - | TGTGCCAGCAAACACAAGACAGGTAGCAATCAGCCCCAGCATTTT | CASKHKTGSNQPQHF
- | TRBJ1-1 | TRBV30 | - | TGTGCCTGGAGGTCCAGGGGCGGCACTGAAGCTTTCTTT | CAWRSRGGTEAFF
- | TRBJ2-2 | TRBV11-1 | - | TGTGCCAGCAGCTTACAGGCAGGGTACACCGGGGAGCTGTTTTTT | CASSLQAGYTGELFF
- | TRBJ1-2 | TRBV5-5 | - | TGTGCCAGCACCCCAAGAGGGGGTTTCCCTGGTGGCTACACCTTC | CASTPRGGFPGGYTF
- | TRBJ2-7 | TRBV15 | - | TGTGCCACCAGCAGAGATATAGGCAGGCAGATTGTCTACGAGCAGTACTTC | CATSRDIGRQIVYEQYF
- | TRBJ1-6 | TRBV27 | TRBD1 | TGTGCCAGCAGTTTCCTCCCCCCGGGACAGGGACGCTCCTATAATTCACCCCTCCACTTT | CASSFLPPGQGRSYNSPLHF
- | TRBJ2-3 | TRBV9 | TRBD1 | TGTGCCAGCAGCCCGACAGGGGCGAACACAGATACGCAGTATTTT | CASSPTGANTDTQYF
- | TRBJ2-5 | TRBV30 | TRBD2 | TGTGCCTGGAGTGTAAGTACCGGGAGGCGCGAGACCCAGTACTTC | CAWSVSTGRRETQYF
- | TRBJ2-3 | TRBV5-1 | - | TGCGCCAGCAGCTCCCAGGGAAAGGCAGATACGCAGTATTTT | CASSSQGKADTQYF
- | TRBJ2-1 | TRBV7-3 | TRBD2 | TGTGCCAGCAGCTTAACGGGGAGGGGAATCGACAATGAGCAGTTCTTC | CASSLTGRGIDNEQFF
- | TRBJ1-5 | TRBV15 | - | TGTGCCACCAGCAGAGATCTACGCCGGCAGCCCCAGCATTTT | CATSRDLRRQPQHF